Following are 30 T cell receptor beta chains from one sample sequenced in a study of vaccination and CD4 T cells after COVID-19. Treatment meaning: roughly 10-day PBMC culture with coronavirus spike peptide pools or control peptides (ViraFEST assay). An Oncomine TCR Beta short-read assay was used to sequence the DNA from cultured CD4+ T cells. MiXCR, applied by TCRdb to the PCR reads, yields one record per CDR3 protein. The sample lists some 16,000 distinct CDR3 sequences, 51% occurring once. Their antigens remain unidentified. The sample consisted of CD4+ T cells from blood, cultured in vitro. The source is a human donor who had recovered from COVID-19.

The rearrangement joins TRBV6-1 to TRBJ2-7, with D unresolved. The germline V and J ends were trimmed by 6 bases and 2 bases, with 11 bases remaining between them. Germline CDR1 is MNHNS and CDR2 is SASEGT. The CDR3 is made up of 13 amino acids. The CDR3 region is CASREQSAYEQYF. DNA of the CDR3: TGTGCCAGCAGGGAACAGTCAGCCTACGAGCAGTACTTC.

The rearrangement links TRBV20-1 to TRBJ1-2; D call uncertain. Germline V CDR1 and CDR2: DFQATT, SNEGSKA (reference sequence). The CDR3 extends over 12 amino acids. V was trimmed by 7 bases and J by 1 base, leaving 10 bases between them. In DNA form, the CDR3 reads TGCAGTGTGTGGAGGAATAACTATGGCTACACCTTC. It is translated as CSVWRNNYGYTF.

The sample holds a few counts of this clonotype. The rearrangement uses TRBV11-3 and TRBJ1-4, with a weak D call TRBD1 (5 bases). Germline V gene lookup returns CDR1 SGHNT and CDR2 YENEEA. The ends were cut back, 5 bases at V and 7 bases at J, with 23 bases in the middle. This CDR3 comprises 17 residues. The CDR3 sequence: CASSPAQGGVGGEKLFF. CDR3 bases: TGTGCCAGCAGCCCAGCGCAGGGCGGGGTGGGCGGTGAAAAACTGTTTTTT.

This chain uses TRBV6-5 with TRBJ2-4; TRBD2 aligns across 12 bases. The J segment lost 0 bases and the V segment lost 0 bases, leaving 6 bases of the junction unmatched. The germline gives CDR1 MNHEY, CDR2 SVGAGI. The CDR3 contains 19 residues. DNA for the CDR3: TGTGCCAGCAGTTACTCAGGGACTAGCGGGCGAGTAGCCAAAAACATTCAGTACTTC. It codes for CASSYSGTSGRVAKNIQYF.

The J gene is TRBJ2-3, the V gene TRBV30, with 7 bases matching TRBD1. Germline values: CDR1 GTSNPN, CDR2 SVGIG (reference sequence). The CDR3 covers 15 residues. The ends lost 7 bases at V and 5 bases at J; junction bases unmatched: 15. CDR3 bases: TGTGCCTCCCGCCAGGGGGACACCATCGGAGATACGCAGTATTTT. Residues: CASRQGDTIGDTQYF. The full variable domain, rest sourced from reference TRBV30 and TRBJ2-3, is SQTIHQWPATLVQPVGSPLSLECTVEGTSNPNLYWYRQAAGRGLQLLFYSVGIGQISSEVPQNLSASRPQDRQFILSSKKLLLSDSGFYLCASRQGDTIGDTQYFGPGTRLTVL.

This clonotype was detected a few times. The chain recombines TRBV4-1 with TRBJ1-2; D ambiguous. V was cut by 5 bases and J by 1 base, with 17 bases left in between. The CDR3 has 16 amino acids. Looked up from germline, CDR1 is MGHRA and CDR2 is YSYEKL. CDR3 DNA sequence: TGCGCCAGCAGCTCTTTCCGCACGGAGAATAACTATGGCTACACCTTC. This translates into CASSSFRTENNYGYTF.

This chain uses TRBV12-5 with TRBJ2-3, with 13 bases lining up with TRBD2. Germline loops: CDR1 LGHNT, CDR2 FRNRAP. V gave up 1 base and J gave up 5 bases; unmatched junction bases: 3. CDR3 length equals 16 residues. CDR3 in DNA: TGTGCTAGTGGTTTGGGACTAGCGGGAGGAGGAGATACGCAGTATTTT. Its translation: CASGLGLAGGGDTQYF.

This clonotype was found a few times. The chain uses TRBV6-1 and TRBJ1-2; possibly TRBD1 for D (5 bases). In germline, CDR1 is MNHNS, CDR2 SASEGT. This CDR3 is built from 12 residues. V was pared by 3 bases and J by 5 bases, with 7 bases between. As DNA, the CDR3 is TGTGCCAGCAGTGAGGGGGGGTATGGCTACACCTTC. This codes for CASSEGGYGYTF.

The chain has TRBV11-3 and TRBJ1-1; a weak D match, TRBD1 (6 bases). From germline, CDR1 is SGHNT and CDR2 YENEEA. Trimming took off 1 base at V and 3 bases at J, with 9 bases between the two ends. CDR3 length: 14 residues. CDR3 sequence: CASSLGQEYTEAFF. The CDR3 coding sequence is TGTGCCAGCAGCTTAGGACAGGAATACACTGAAGCTTTCTTT.

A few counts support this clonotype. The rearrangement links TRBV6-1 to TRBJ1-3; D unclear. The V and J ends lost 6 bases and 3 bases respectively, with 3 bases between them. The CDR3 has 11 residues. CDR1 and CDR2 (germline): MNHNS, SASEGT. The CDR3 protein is CASRRGNTIYF. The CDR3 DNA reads TGTGCCAGCAGGCGTGGAAACACCATATATTTT.

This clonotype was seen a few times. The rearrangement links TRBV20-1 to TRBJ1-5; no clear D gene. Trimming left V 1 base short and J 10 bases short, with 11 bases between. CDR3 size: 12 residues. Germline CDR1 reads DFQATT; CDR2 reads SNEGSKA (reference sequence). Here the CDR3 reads CSARVPREPQHF. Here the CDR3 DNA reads TGCAGTGCTAGAGTGCCTAGGGAACCCCAGCATTTT.

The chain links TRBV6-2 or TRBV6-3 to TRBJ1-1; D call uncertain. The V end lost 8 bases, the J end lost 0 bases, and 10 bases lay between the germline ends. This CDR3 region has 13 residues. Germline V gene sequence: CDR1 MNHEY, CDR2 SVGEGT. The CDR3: CASHRALNTEAFF. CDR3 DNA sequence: TGTGCCAGCCACCGTGCCTTGAACACTGAAGCTTTCTTT.

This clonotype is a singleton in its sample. For the CDR3, the DNA is TGCGCCAGCAGCGAGCGGGGACTCGGGACCGGGGAGCTGTTTTTT. Translation: CASSERGLGTGELFF. V usage is TRBV4-1 and J usage is TRBJ2-2; TRBD2 matches 7 bases. Trimming at V came to 5 bases and at J to 5 bases, leaving 8 bases not matched to a gene. Germline assignment: CDR1 MGHRA and CDR2 YSYEKL. This CDR3 is 15 amino acids long.

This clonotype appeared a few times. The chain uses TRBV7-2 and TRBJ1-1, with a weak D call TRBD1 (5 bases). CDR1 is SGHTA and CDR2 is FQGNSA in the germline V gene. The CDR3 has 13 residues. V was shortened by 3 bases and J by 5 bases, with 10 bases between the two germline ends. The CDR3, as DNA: TGTGCCAGCAGCTTCAGGGCGGGAACTGAAGCTTTCTTT. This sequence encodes CASSFRAGTEAFF.

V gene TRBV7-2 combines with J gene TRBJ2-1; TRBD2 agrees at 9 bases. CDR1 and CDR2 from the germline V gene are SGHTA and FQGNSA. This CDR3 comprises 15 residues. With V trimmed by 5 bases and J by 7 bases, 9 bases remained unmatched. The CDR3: CASSPPSGTGNEQFF. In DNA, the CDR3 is TGTGCCAGCAGCCCCCCTAGCGGGACGGGAAATGAGCAGTTCTTC. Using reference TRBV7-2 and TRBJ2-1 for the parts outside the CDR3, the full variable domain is GAGVSQSPSNKVTEKGKDVELRCDPISGHTALYWYRQSLGQGLEFLIYFQGNSAPDKSGLPSDRFSAERTGGSVSTLTIQRTQQEDSAVYLCASSPPSGTGNEQFFGPGTRLTVL.

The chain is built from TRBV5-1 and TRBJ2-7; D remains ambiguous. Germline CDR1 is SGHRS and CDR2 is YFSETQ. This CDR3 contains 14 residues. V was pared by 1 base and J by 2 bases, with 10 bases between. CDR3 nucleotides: TGCGCCAGCAGCTTGACGGCTCTAGCCTACGAGCAGTACTTC. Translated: CASSLTALAYEQYF.

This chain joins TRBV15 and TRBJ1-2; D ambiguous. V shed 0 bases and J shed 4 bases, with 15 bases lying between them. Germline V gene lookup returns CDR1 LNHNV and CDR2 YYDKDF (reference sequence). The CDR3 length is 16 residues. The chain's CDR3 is CATSREAAGTGYGYTF. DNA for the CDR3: TGTGCCACCAGCAGAGAGGCGGCGGGCACTGGCTATGGCTACACCTTC.

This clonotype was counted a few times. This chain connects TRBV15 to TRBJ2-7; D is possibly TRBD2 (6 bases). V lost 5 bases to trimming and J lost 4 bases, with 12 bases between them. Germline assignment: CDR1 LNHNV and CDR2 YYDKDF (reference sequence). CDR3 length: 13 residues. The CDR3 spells CATSLAEGYEQYF. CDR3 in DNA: TGTGCCACCAGCCTCGCGGAGGGGTACGAGCAGTACTTC. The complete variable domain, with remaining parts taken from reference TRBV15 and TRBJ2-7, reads DAMVIQNPRYQVTQFGKPVTLSCSQTLNHNVMYWYQQKSSQAPKLLFHYYDKDFNNEADTPDNFQSRRPNTSFCFLDIRSPGLGDTAMYLCATSLAEGYEQYFGPGTRLTVT.

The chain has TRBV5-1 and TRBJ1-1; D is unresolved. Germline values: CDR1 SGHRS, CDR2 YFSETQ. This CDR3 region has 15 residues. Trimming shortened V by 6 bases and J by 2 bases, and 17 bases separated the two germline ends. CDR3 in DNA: TGCGCCAGCAACCTTTACACCGGGCCAAACACTGAAGCTTTCTTT. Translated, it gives CASNLYTGPNTEAFF.

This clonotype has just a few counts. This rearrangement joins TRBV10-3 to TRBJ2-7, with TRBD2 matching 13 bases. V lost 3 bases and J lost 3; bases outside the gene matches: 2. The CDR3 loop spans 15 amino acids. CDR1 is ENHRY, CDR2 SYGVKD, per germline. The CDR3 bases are TGTGCCATCAGTGAAAGGACTAGCGGGAGCTACGAGCAGTACTTC. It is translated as CAISERTSGSYEQYF.

Written as DNA, the CDR3 is TGTGCCAGCAGCGCCTACAATGAGCAGTTCTTC. It is translated as CASSAYNEQFF. The chain links TRBV25-1 to TRBJ2-1; no reliable D call. The CDR3 is made up of 11 amino acids. Germline V gives CDR1 MGHDK, CDR2 SYGVNS. V gave up 6 bases and J gave up 2 bases, with 2 bases separating them.

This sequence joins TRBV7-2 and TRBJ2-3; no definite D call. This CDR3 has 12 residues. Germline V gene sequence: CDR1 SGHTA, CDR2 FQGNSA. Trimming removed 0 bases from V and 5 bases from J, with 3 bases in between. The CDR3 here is CASSLAVDTQYF. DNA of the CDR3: TGTGCCAGCAGCTTAGCGGTAGATACGCAGTATTTT.

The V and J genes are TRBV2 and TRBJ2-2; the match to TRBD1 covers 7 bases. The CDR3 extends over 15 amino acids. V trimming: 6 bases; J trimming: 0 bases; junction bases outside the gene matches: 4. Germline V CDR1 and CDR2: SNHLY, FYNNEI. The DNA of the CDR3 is TGTGCCAGCAGGTCTCAGGGGGCGAACACCGGGGAGCTGTTTTTT. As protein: CASRSQGANTGELFF. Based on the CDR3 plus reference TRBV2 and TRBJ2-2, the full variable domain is EPEVTQTPSHQVTQMGQEVILRCVPISNHLYFYWYRQILGQKVEFLVSFYNNEISEKSEIFDDQFSVERPDGSNFTLKIRSTKLEDSAMYFCASRSQGANTGELFFGEGSRLTVL.

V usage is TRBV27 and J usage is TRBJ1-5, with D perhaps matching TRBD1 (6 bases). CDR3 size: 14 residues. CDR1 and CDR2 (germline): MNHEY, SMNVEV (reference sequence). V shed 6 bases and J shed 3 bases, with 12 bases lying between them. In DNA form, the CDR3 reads TGTGCCAGCAGGCTGACAGGATTCAATCAGCCCCAGCATTTT. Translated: CASRLTGFNQPQHF.

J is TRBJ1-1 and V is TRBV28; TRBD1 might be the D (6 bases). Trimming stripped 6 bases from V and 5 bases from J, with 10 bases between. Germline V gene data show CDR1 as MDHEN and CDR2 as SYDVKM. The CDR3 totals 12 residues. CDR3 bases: TGTGCCAGCAGCCGAGGGGGGACTGAAGCTTTCTTT. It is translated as CASSRGGTEAFF. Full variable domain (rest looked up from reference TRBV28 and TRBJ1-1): DVKVTQSSRYLVKRTGEKVFLECVQDMDHENMFWYRQDPGLGLRLIYFSYDVKMKEKGDIPEGYSVSREKKERFSLILESASTNQTSMYLCASSRGGTEAFFGQGTRLTVV.

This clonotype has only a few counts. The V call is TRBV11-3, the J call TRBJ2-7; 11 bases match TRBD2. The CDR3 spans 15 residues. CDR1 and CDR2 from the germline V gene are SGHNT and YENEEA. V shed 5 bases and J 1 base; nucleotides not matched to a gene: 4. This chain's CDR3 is CASSQGLAVSYEQYF. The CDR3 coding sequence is TGTGCCAGCAGCCAGGGACTAGCGGTATCCTACGAGCAGTACTTC.

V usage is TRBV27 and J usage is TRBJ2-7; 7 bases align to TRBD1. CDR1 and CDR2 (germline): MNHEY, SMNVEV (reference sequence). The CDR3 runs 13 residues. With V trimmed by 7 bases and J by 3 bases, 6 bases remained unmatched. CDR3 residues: CASKPRQGYEQYF. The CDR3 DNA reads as TGTGCCAGCAAACCCCGACAGGGCTACGAGCAGTACTTC.

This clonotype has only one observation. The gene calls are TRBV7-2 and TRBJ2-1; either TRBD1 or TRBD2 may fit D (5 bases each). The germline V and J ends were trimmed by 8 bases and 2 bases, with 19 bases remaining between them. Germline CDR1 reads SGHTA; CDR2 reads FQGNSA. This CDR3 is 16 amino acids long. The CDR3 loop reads CASASSSGRAYNEQFF. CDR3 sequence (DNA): TGTGCCAGCGCATCCTCATCGGGGCGGGCCTACAATGAGCAGTTCTTC.

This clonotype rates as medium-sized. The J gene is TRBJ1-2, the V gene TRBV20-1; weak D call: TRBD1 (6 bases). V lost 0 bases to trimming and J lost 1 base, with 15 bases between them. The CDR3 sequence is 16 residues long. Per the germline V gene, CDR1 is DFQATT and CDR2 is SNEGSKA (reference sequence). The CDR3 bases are TGCAGTGCTAGAGAATTGAGCGGGGGCCTTAACTATGGCTACACCTTC. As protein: CSARELSGGLNYGYTF.

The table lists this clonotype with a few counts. This CDR3 is CASSPPRGIAYEQYF. CDR3 DNA sequence: TGTGCCAGCAGCCCCCCACGGGGGATAGCCTACGAGCAGTACTTC. V usage is TRBV27 and J usage is TRBJ2-7, with D maybe TRBD2 (6 bases). Germline V gene lookup returns CDR1 MNHEY and CDR2 SMNVEV (reference sequence). V was pared by 6 bases and J by 2 bases, with 17 bases between. This CDR3 spans 15 amino acids.